Each of the 27 T cell receptor beta chains below was sequenced from the same sample in a study of cytomegalovirus exposure and HLA in healthy donors. In the PCR, 60 Vbeta and 13 Jbeta primers were used. Profiled with immunoSEQ multiplex PCR; TCRdb holds only in-frame clones, not every one. This table has hundreds of thousands of clones, 75% appearing once. Source material: PBMCs. The origin of the receptors is a woman in her twenties or thirties in good health and CMV-seronegative.

This chain connects TRBV15 to TRBJ2-1, with D maybe TRBD1 (6 bases). This CDR3 comprises 14 residues. Germline values: CDR1 LNHNV, CDR2 YYDKDF (reference sequence). Trimming removed 3 bases from V and 4 bases from J, with 10 bases in between. The CDR3 DNA is TGTGCCACCAGCAGGGAACAGGGATACAATGAGCAGTTCTTC. Translating gives CATSREQGYNEQFF.

The V and J genes are TRBV5-4 and TRBJ2-2; 14 nucleotides match TRBD2. CDR1 is SGHNT, CDR2 YYREEE, per germline (reference sequence). This CDR3 has 19 residues. The V gene end was trimmed by 0 bases and the J gene end by 4 bases; junction bases not matched to a gene: 8. CDR3: CASSLVPGLAGEATGELFF. CDR3 in DNA: TGTGCCAGCAGCTTGGTTCCGGGACTAGCGGGAGAGGCCACCGGGGAGCTGTTTTTT.

The chain carries TRBV2 and TRBJ1-1; no clear D. Germline V gives CDR1 SNHLY, CDR2 FYNNEI. V lost 2 bases to trimming and J lost 8 bases, with 9 bases between them. There are 12 residues in the CDR3. The CDR3 DNA is TGTGCCAGCAGTGAAAGCCAACTAGAAGCTTTCTTT. Its translation: CASSESQLEAFF.

V gene TRBV6-5 combines with J gene TRBJ2-1; D is possibly TRBD2 (5 bases). The CDR3 is 12 amino acids. V was shortened by 5 bases and J by 7 bases, with 9 bases between the two germline ends. Looked up from germline, CDR1 is MNHEY and CDR2 is SVGAGI. In DNA, the CDR3 is TGTGCCAGCAGTGGAGGTTTAAATGAGCAGTTCTTC. Protein product: CASSGGLNEQFF.

Points on this clone: At one end, the junction sequence differs from germline, possibly due to a read error. The chain is built from TRBV5-1 and TRBJ2-2, with 8 bases fitting TRBD1. From germline, CDR1 is SGHRS and CDR2 YFSETQ. CDR3 length: 15 amino acids. The CDR3 region has the DNA TGTGCCAGCAGCTACTACAGGGGGATTACCGGGGAGCTGTTTTTT. Amino acids: CASSYYRGITGELFF. The full variable domain, its missing parts supplied by reference TRBV5-1 and TRBJ2-2, is KAGVTQTPRYLIKTRGQQVTLSCSPISGHRSVSWYQQTPGQGLQFLFEYFSETQRNKGNFPGRFSGRQFSNSRSEMNVSTLELGDSALYLCASSYYRGITGELFFGEGSRLTVL.

The chain uses TRBV9 and TRBJ2-1; 9 positions match TRBD2. The CDR3 sequence is 15 residues long. Germline trimming cut 6 bases from V and 0 bases from J; bases unmatched to any gene: 4. Germline-derived CDR1 and CDR2 are SGDLS and YYNGEE. This CDR3 is CASTISGSSYNEQFF. CDR3 in DNA: TGTGCCAGCACAATTAGCGGGAGCTCCTACAATGAGCAGTTCTTC. The complete variable domain, with remaining parts taken from reference TRBV9 and TRBJ2-1, reads DSGVTQTPKHLITATGQRVTLRCSPRSGDLSVYWYQQSLDQGLQFLIQYYNGEERAKGNILERFSAQQFPDLHSELNLSSLELGDSALYFCASTISGSSYNEQFFGPGTRLTVL.

The rearrangement uses TRBV5-4 and TRBJ2-2; 7 positions agree with TRBD2. There are 14 residues in the CDR3. V dropped 4 bases and J dropped 3; count of bases not matched to a gene: 3. Looked up from germline, CDR1 is SGHNT and CDR2 is YYREEE (reference sequence). This chain's CDR3 is CASSRRGDTGELFF. The DNA of the CDR3 is TGTGCCAGCAGCCGACGGGGGGACACCGGGGAGCTGTTTTTT.

This clone was seen a few times. The chain links TRBV19 to TRBJ2-3; 10 bases map to TRBD2. V lost 5 bases, J lost 1 base, and 3 bases stayed unmatched. CDR1 is LNHDA, CDR2 SQIVND, per germline (reference sequence). The CDR3 consists of 15 residues. The CDR3 loop is CASSPLAGGTDTQYF. The CDR3 DNA reads TGTGCCAGTAGTCCCCTAGCGGGGGGCACAGATACGCAGTATTTT.

The chain couples TRBV9 to TRBJ2-2; D uncertain. The CDR3 has 13 amino acids. Between the trimmed V and J ends, which lost 7 bases and 0 bases, there was a span of 7 bases. The V gene's germline CDR1 is SGDLS and CDR2 YYNGEE. The CDR3 spells CASEAANTGELFF. The CDR3 region has the DNA TGTGCCAGCGAGGCGGCGAACACCGGGGAGCTGTTTTTT.

The V and J genes are TRBV19 and TRBJ2-3; D perhaps matches TRBD1 (5 bases). Trimming shortened V by 7 bases and J by 1 base, and 18 bases separated the two germline ends. This CDR3 has 16 residues. Germline CDR1 LNHDA, CDR2 SQIVND (reference sequence). The CDR3 DNA is TGTGCCAGTACCTTACAAGGGGTTAGTGGCACAGATACGCAGTATTTT. Protein sequence: CASTLQGVSGTDTQYF.

This chain uses TRBV19 with TRBJ2-1, with TRBD2 as a possible D gene (5 bases). Trimming removed 8 bases at V and 0 bases at J, with 11 bases between. The CDR3 is 14 amino acids. The germline CDR1 and CDR2 sequences are LNHDA and SQIVND (reference sequence). This CDR3 is CASREPSSYNEQFF. In nucleotides, the CDR3 is TGTGCCAGTCGGGAACCGAGCTCCTACAATGAGCAGTTCTTC.

The V call is TRBV18, the J call TRBJ2-7, with 10 bases identical to TRBD1. Germline V CDR1 and CDR2: KGHSH, LQKENI. The CDR3 covers 15 residues. V dropped 2 bases and J dropped 3; count of bases not matched to a gene: 4. The CDR3 here is CASSPGQGGFYEQYF. In DNA form, the CDR3 reads TGTGCCAGCTCACCAGGACAGGGGGGTTTCTACGAGCAGTACTTC.

This rearrangement joins TRBV6-1 to TRBJ1-4, with 9 bases lining up with TRBD1. With 2 bases clipped from V and 6 bases from J, the junction kept 10 bases outside the gene matches. From germline, CDR1 is MNHNS and CDR2 SASEGT. CDR3 length: 17 amino acids. The CDR3 DNA sequence: TGTGCCAGCAGTGAAAGGGGTGGGACAGGGATTTATGAAAAACTGTTTTTT. This translates into CASSERGGTGIYEKLFF.

The chain is built from TRBV4-1 and TRBJ2-5; a possible D gene is TRBD2 (5 bases). From germline, CDR1 is MGHRA and CDR2 YSYEKL. Trimming took 6 bases from V and 2 from J, leaving 19 bases between them. This CDR3 is built from 16 residues. CDR3 sequence (DNA): TGCGCCAGCAGTCTTAGAGAGGGAGCCGGACAAGAGACCCAGTACTTC. As protein: CASSLREGAGQETQYF.

The rearrangement uses TRBV20-1 and TRBJ1-1; maybe TRBD1 (5 bases). V lost 6 bases, J lost 7 bases, and 12 bases lay in between. Germline-derived CDR1 and CDR2 are DFQATT and SNEGSKA (reference sequence). This CDR3 is 11 amino acids long. The CDR3 is CSARTSGEAFF. The DNA for the CDR3 is TGCAGTGCCCGGACATCGGGTGAAGCTTTCTTT.

The chain joins TRBV7-2 to TRBJ2-4, with D unresolved. The CDR3 length is 12 residues. The germline V gene has CDR1 SGHTA and CDR2 FQGNSA. V was trimmed by 3 bases and J by 6 bases, leaving 6 bases between them. The CDR3 here is CASSFSVNIQYF. CDR3 DNA sequence: TGTGCCAGCAGCTTTTCAGTAAACATTCAGTACTTC.

This clone has just one count. Additional DNA sequences in this sample encode the identical CDR3. The chain combines TRBV19 with TRBJ2-7; perhaps TRBD1 as D (5 bases). Trimming stripped 5 bases from V and 4 bases from J, with 9 bases between. The CDR3 sequence is 12 residues long. Germline-derived CDR1 and CDR2 are LNHDA and SQIVND (reference sequence). The CDR3 DNA sequence: TGTGCCAGTAGTGGAACAGGTTACGAGCAGTACTTC. This sequence encodes CASSGTGYEQYF.

This clone was seen only once. The J gene is TRBJ1-2, the V gene TRBV10-3; D uncertain. Trimming took off 3 bases at V and 0 bases at J, with 11 bases between the two ends. Germline V gene sequence: CDR1 ENHRY, CDR2 SYGVKD. This CDR3 has 15 amino acids. CDR3 in amino acids: CAISDLTGANYGYTF. The CDR3 nucleotides are TGTGCCATCAGTGATTTGACGGGAGCTAACTATGGCTACACCTTC.

The J gene is TRBJ2-3, the V gene TRBV5-1; D is ambiguous. Germline V CDR1 and CDR2: SGHRS, YFSETQ. The CDR3 consists of 17 residues. Trimming shortened V by 3 bases and J by 0 bases, and 17 bases separated the two germline ends. The chain's CDR3 is CASSSPFSFPSTDTQYF. The CDR3 DNA follows: TGCGCCAGCAGCTCACCCTTCAGTTTCCCTAGCACAGATACGCAGTATTTT. Full variable domain (missing parts from reference TRBV5-1 and TRBJ2-3): KAGVTQTPRYLIKTRGQQVTLSCSPISGHRSVSWYQQTPGQGLQFLFEYFSETQRNKGNFPGRFSGRQFSNSRSEMNVSTLELGDSALYLCASSSPFSFPSTDTQYFGPGTRLTVL.

This clone was counted only a few times. The rearrangement uses TRBV4-1 and TRBJ1-3; no clear D gene. Germline CDR1 reads MGHRA; CDR2 reads YSYEKL. V was trimmed by 1 base and J by 0 bases, leaving 13 bases between them. The CDR3 contains 17 residues. The CDR3: CASSQGSPVSSGNTIYF. CDR3 coding DNA: TGCGCCAGCAGCCAAGGAAGTCCCGTTAGCTCTGGAAACACCATATATTTT.

The chain carries TRBV29-1 and TRBJ2-5; 11 positions agree with TRBD1. The J call may be mistaken, given a closer DNA end match to TRBJ2-7. The germline CDR1 and CDR2 sequences are SQVTM and ANQGSEA. The CDR3 is 14 residues long. CDR3 DNA sequence: TGCAGCGTTCTGGGGGGACAGGGGGGATACGAGCAGTACTTC. Translation: CSVLGGQGGYEQYF.

V is TRBV4-1 and J is TRBJ1-4; D is unclear. CDR3 length: 12 residues. V lost 4 bases to trimming and J lost 7 bases, with 7 bases between them. The germline CDR1 and CDR2 sequences are MGHRA and YSYEKL. The CDR3 reads CASSPEGEKLFF. CDR3 nucleotide sequence: TGCGCCAGCAGCCCGGAGGGTGAAAAACTGTTTTTT.

The chain uses TRBV7-8 and TRBJ1-3, with 8 nucleotides matching TRBD1. The CDR3 runs to 17 residues. Germline V CDR1 and CDR2: SGHVS, FQNEAQ. J gave up 2 bases and V 5 bases, and 11 bases lay outside the gene matches. The CDR3 reads CASSLDRQGWAGNTIYF. The CDR3 DNA sequence: TGTGCCAGCAGCCTAGATCGACAGGGGTGGGCTGGAAACACCATATATTTT.

The chain recombines TRBV5-4 with TRBJ1-1; the D is unclear. Trimming took off 4 bases at V and 1 base at J, with 8 bases between the two ends. The CDR3 extends over 13 amino acids. The germline V gene has CDR1 SGHNT and CDR2 YYREEE (reference sequence). This CDR3 is CASSGARNTEAFF. The CDR3, as DNA: TGTGCCAGCAGCGGAGCGCGGAACACTGAAGCTTTCTTT.

The CDR3 DNA follows: TGTGCCTGGAGGCTTCGGGGGGTAAGCGGAGAATACAATGAGCAGTTCTTC. Protein: CAWRLRGVSGEYNEQFF. The V gene is TRBV30, the J gene TRBJ2-1, with 7 bases identical to TRBD2. The CDR3 is 17 residues long. Per the germline V gene, CDR1 is GTSNPN and CDR2 is SVGIG (reference sequence). V lost 3 bases to trimming and J lost 4 bases; unmatched junction nucleotides: 15.

This sequence joins TRBV30 and TRBJ1-2; D unclear. Germline loops: CDR1 GTSNPN, CDR2 SVGIG (reference sequence). The CDR3 length is 11 residues. With 1 base removed from V and 8 bases from J, the gap between germline ends came to 8 bases. Here the CDR3 reads CAWSGERGYTF. The CDR3 nucleotides are TGTGCCTGGAGTGGGGAGCGGGGCTACACCTTC.

CDR3 residues: CASSPWTSGSYEQYF. The CDR3 DNA reads as TGTGCCAGCAGTCCCTGGACTAGCGGATCCTACGAGCAGTACTTC. The chain joins TRBV11-2 to TRBJ2-7, with TRBD2 matching 10 bases. Germline CDR1 reads SGHAT; CDR2 reads FQNNGV. The CDR3 covers 15 residues. V shed 6 bases, J shed 1 base, and the junction held 6 bases outside the gene matches. The full variable domain, in which reference TRBV11-2 and TRBJ2-7 provide the parts outside the CDR3, is EAGVAQSPRYKIIEKRQSVAFWCNPISGHATLYWYQQILGQGPKLLIQFQNNGVVDDSQLPKDRFSAERLKGVDSTLKIQPAKLEDSAVYLCASSPWTSGSYEQYFGPGTRLTVT.